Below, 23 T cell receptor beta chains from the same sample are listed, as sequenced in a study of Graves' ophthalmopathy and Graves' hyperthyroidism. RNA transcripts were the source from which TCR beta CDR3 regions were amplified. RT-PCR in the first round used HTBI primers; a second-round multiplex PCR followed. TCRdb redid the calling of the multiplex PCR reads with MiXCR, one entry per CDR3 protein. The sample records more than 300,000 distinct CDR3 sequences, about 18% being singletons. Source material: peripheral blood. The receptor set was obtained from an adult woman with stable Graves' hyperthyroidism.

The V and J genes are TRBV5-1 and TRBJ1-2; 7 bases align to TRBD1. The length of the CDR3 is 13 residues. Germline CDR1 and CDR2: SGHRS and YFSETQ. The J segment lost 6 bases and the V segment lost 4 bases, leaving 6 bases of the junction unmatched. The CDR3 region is CASSRQGEDGYTF. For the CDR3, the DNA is TGCGCCAGCAGCCGACAGGGAGAAGATGGCTACACCTTC.

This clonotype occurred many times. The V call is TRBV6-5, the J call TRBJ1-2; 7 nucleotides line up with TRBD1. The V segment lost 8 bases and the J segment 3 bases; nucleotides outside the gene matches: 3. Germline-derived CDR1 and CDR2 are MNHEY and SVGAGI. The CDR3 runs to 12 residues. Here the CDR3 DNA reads TGTGCCAGCGCCGGGACAGACTATGGCTACACCTTC. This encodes CASAGTDYGYTF.

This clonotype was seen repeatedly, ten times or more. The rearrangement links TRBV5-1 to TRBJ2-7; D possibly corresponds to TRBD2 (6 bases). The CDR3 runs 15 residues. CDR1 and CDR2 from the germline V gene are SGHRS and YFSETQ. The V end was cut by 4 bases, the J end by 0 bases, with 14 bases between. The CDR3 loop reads CASSRRDRYSYEQYF. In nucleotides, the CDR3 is TGCGCCAGCAGCCGGCGGGACCGATACTCCTACGAGCAGTACTTC.

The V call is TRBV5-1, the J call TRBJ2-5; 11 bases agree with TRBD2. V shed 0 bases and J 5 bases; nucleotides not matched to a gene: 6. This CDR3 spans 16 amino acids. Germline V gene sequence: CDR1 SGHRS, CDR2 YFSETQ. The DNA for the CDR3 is TGCGCCAGCAGCTTGGGATCTAGCGGGAGGACCGAGACCCAGTACTTC. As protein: CASSLGSSGRTETQYF.

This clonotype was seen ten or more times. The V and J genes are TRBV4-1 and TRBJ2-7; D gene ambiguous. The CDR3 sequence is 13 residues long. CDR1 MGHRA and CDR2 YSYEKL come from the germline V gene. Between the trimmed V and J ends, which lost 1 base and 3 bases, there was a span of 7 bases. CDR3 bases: TGCGCCAGCAGCCAAGTCTCCAGCTACGAGCAGTACTTC. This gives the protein CASSQVSSYEQYF.

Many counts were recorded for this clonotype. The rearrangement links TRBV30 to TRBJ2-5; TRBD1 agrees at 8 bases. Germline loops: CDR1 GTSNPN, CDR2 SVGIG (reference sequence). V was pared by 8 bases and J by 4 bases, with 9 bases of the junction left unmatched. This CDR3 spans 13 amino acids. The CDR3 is CALLLQGGETQYF. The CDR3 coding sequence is TGTGCCCTTCTTTTACAGGGGGGAGAGACCCAGTACTTC. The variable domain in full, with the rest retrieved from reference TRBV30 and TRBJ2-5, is SQTIHQWPATLVQPVGSPLSLECTVEGTSNPNLYWYRQAAGRGLQLLFYSVGIGQISSEVPQNLSASRPQDRQFILSSKKLLLSDSGFYLCALLLQGGETQYFGPGTRLLVL.

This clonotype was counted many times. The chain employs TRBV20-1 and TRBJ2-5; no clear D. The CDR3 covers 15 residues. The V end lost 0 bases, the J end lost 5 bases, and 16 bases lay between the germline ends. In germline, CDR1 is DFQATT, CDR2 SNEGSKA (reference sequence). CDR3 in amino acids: CSARDRRLLGETQYF. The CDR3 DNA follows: TGCAGTGCTAGAGATCGGCGACTCTTGGGGGAGACCCAGTACTTC.

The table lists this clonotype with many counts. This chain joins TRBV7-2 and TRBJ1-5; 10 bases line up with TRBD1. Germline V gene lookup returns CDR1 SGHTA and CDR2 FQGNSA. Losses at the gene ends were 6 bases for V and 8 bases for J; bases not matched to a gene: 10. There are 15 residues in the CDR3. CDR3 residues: CASRLGTGDFEPQHF. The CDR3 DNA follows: TGTGCCAGCAGACTTGGGACAGGGGACTTCGAGCCCCAGCATTTT.

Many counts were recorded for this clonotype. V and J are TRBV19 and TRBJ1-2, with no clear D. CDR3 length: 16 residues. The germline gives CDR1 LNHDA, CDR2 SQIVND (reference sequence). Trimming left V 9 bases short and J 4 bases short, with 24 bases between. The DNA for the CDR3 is TGTGCCAGCCACAAACAAATGGAAAGGAAGGGCTATGGCTACACCTTC. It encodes CASHKQMERKGYGYTF.

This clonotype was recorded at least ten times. In DNA, the CDR3 is TGTGCCATCAGTGAAGTATCTGGGGCCAACGTCCTGACTTTC. This codes for CAISEVSGANVLTF. The chain recombines TRBV10-3 with TRBJ2-6; no clear D. The CDR3 spans 14 residues. With 3 bases removed from V and 1 base from J, the gap between germline ends came to 4 bases. Germline V gene data show CDR1 as ENHRY and CDR2 as SYGVKD.

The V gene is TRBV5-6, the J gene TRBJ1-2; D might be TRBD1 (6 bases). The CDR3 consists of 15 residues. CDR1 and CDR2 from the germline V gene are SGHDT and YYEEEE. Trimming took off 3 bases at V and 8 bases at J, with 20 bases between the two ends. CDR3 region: CASSSANRGARGYTF. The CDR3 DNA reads TGTGCCAGCAGCTCCGCGAATCGGGGGGCGCGCGGCTACACCTTC.

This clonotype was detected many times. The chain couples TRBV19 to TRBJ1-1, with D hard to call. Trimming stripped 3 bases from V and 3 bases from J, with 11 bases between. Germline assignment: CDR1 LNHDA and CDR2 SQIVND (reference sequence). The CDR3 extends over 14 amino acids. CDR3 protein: CASSMRAEDTEAFF. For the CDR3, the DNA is TGTGCCAGTAGTATGCGGGCCGAGGACACTGAAGCTTTCTTT.

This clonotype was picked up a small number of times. The CDR3 nucleotides are TGCGCCAGCAGCCCCCGAGCGGGGCTAGCGAAAAGGGAGGAGACCCAGTACTTC. Its protein is CASSPRAGLAKREETQYF. This chain connects TRBV5-1 to TRBJ2-5; 7 bases fit TRBD2. Germline CDR1 SGHRS, CDR2 YFSETQ. V trimming: 4 bases; J trimming: 5 bases; junction bases outside the gene matches: 20. This CDR3 is built from 18 residues.

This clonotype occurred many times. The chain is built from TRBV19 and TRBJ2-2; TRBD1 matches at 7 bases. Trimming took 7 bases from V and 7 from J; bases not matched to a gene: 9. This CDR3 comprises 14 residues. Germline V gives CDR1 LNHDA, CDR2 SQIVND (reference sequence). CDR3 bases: TGTGCCAGTACGTGGACAGGCGAAAACGGGGAGCTGTTTTTT. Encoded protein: CASTWTGENGELFF.

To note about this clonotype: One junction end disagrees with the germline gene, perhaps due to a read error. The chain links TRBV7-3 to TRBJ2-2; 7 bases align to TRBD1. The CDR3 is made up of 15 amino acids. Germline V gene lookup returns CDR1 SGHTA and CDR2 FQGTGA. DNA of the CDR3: TGTGCCAGCAGCTCCGGGACAGCGAACACCGGGGAGCTGTGTTTT. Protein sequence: CASSSGTANTGELCF.

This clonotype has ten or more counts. CDR3 DNA sequence: TGCGCCAGCCAGAGACTAGCGGGTCACTACGAGCAGTACTTC. Protein product: CASQRLAGHYEQYF. J is TRBJ2-7 and V is TRBV4-1, with TRBD2 matching 10 bases. CDR3 length: 14 amino acids. CDR1 is MGHRA and CDR2 is YSYEKL in the germline V gene. Losses at the gene ends were 8 bases for V and 3 bases for J; bases not matched to a gene: 7.

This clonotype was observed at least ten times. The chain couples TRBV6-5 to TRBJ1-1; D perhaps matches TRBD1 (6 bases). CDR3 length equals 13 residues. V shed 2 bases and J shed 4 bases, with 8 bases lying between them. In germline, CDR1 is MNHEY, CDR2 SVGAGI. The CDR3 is CASSYPGATEAFF. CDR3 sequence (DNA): TGTGCCAGCAGTTACCCAGGGGCCACTGAAGCTTTCTTT.

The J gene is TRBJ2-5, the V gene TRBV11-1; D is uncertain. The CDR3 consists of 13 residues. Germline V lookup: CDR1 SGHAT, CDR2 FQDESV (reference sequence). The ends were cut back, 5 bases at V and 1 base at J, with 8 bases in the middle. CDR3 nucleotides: TGTGCCAGCAGCCGCGGCGTCCAAGAGACCCAGTACTTC. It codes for CASSRGVQETQYF.

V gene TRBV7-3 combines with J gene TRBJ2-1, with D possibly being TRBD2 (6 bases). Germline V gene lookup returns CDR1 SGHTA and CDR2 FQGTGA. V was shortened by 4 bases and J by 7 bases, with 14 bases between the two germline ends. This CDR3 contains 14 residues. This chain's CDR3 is CASSSGGKGNEQFF. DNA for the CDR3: TGTGCCAGCAGCTCCGGCGGGAAGGGGAATGAGCAGTTCTTC. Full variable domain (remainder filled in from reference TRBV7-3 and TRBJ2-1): GAGVSQTPSNKVTEKGKYVELRCDPISGHTALYWYRQSLGQGPEFLIYFQGTGAADDSGLPNDRFFAVRPEGSVSTLKIQRTERGDSAVYLCASSSGGKGNEQFFGPGTRLTVL.

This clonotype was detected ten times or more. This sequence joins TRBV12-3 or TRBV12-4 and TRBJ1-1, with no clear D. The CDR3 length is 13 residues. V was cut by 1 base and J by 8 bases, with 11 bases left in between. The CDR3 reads CASSLVLGAEAFF. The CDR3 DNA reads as TGTGCCAGCAGTTTAGTTTTAGGAGCAGAAGCTTTCTTT.

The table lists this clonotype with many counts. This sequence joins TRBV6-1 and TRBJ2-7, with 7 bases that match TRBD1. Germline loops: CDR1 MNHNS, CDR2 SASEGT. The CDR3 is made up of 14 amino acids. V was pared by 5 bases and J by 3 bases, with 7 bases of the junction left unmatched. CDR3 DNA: TGTGCCAGCAGTCTCCGGACAGGCTACTACGAGCAGTACTTC. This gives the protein CASSLRTGYYEQYF.

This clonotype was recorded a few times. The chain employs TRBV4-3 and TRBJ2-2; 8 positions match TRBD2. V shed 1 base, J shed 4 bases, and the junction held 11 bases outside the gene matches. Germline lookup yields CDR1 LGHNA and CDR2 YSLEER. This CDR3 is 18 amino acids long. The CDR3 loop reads CASSQALGGGRSTGELFF. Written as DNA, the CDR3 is TGCGCCAGCAGCCAAGCTTTGGGTGGCGGGAGGTCCACCGGGGAGCTGTTTTTT.

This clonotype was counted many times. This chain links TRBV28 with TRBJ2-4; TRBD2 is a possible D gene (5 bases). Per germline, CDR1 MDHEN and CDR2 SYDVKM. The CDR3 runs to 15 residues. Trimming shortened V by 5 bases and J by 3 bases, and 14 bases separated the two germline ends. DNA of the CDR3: TGTGCCAGCAGTATTCAGCGGACCCTCAAAAACATTCAGTACTTC. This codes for CASSIQRTLKNIQYF.